This TCR beta chain was captured in a study of beta chain features in type 1 diabetes (dated by TCRdb to 2016 to 2019). As for the study more broadly: No differences in mean age, gender distribution, total cell number or subset yield were found between patients and healthy donors. Across all samples, 107,917,701 sorted cells were examined, and cell number per subset correlated strongly with RNA yield. The study compared TCRB repertoires of sorted circulating CD4+ T cell subsets between recently diagnosed type 1 diabetes patients and matched healthy donors. Regulatory and stem cell-like memory subsets were obtained from only 8 patients and about 8 healthy donors, while naive and central memory subsets were obtained from all 30 or so donors. The paper's findings and limits, for the study overall: Type 1 diabetes patients showed a moderate but significant shortening of TCRB CDR3 length in all four CD4+ subsets. Only small numbers of individuals were included in the HLA sub-analyses, which left unresolved whether HLA type had any influence on TCRB rearrangement. Naive, central memory and regulatory TCRB repertoires appeared to be more alike among patients than among healthy donors. PCR may preferentially amplify shorter templates, but because patient and control samples were amplified and corrected together, any resulting skew would affect both groups equally. Because cDNA rather than genomic DNA was sequenced, highly expressing activated cells could have been over-represented, although no difference in activation and CD3 levels was found between groups. At VDJ recombination sites, patients with type 1 diabetes made fewer insertions and deleted more nucleotides, a pattern implying thymic rearrangement abnormalities.

Each donor gave one peripheral blood draw, approximately 110 mL on average, collected into heparinised tubes. A BD FACSAria II was used to sort naive, central memory, regulatory and stem cell-like memory CD4+ T cells with a panel that included CD45RO, CCR7, CD25, CD127, CD95 and CD27. A purity above 95% was achieved for all sorted populations. PBMCs were isolated right away by Lymphoprep density gradient centrifugation and were stained directly, without culture. So that batch effects would be minimized, each experiment stained and sorted samples in pairs, pairing one healthy donor with one patient. Concerning this clone itself: The specificity of this receptor is unknown. Base qualities are not at hand, and no much larger clone is one base apart.

All of the isolated RNA was reverse transcribed with the High Capacity cDNA Reverse Transcription Kit, so expressed TCRB transcripts were sequenced. Naive, central memory and regulatory T cell samples underwent deep immunoSEQ sequencing, averaging about 3.57 million total reads per sample. After sorted cells were lysed in RLT buffer, RNA was extracted with DNase-treated RNeasy Micro or Mini kits, with the choice depending on cell number. Each cell subset was processed separately to prevent cross-contamination, with patient and healthy donor samples processed together. Using the immunoSEQ multiplex PCR, TCRB sequences were amplified from cDNA into 87-bp fragments spanning the CDR3 region. Sequencing of the amplicons was performed on the Illumina HiSeq platform. From the authors' description of their analysis: Synthetic template baselines were used to correct PCR bias computationally, reads within Hamming distance 2 were collapsed, and singletons that could not be merged were discarded. Reads were aligned against IMGT to assign V, D and J genes, CDR3 length and insertions or deletions at six rearrangement sites. Within each subset, clonotype counts were normalized to sorted cell number, after which true diversity and Gini coefficients were computed with the tcR R package. The overlap coefficient, calculated on TCRB nucleotide sequences, was used to quantify repertoire sharing. Not all clones reach the TCRdb copy of this immuneACCESS table, which keeps in-frame sequences only. Checked studies attribute under half of the gap to unresolved V genes and leave the rest unexplained. The V and J calls and clone size are taken from that table; D and trimming were inferred from the DNA. The sample contains 100,000 to 150,000 clones, around 17% of them found a single time. The top ten clones comprise approximately 2.3% of the sample.

V lost 5 bases and J lost 2 bases; the stretch between them is 19 bases long. CDR1 and CDR2 (MDHEN, SYDVKM) derive from the germline V gene. The CDR3 runs 16 residues from the cysteine to the phenylalanine. Only the CDR3 DNA stays, 48 bases, in frame from base 1. Material for sequencing was central memory CD4+ T cells from blood. The chain uses TRBV28 and TRBJ2-7; the D call could be TRBD1 or TRBD2, with each sharing 5 bases. The receptor comes from a man aged 25-45 years with type 1 diabetes. The CDR3 protein sequence reads: CASSLPFRDRTYEQYF. The sequenced DNA: TGTGCCAGCAGTCTTCCTTTCCGGGACCGGACCTACGAGCAGTACTTC.